Listed here are 12 T cell receptor beta chains from one sample, sequenced in a study of type 1 regulatory T cells. These receptors are not linked to any known antigen. TCRdb recomputed calls from the reads with MiXCR, one row per CDR3 protein. The sample comprises around 69,000 distinct CDR3 sequences, 63% of which are singletons, and 6% to 9% rests with the top ten. The sample was cultured T cells, either the whole culture or a sorted T cell fraction (not recorded which). This sample's subset: Tr1-enriched cell product generated in vitro against host alloantigens. These receptors were taken from a human donor in good health.

This clonotype was detected only a few times. J is TRBJ1-2 and V is TRBV7-9; TRBD1 is a possible D gene (5 bases). V dropped 1 base and J dropped 2 bases, with 5 bases sitting between them. Germline-derived CDR1 and CDR2 are SEHNR and FQNEAQ (reference sequence). The CDR3 is 13 amino acids. CDR3 protein: CASSLGQNYGYTF. The CDR3 coding sequence is TGTGCCAGCAGCTTAGGACAGAACTATGGCTACACCTTC.

The chain couples TRBV20-1 to TRBJ2-2; 8 bases align to TRBD2. There are 16 residues in the CDR3. CDR1 and CDR2 (germline): DFQATT, SNEGSKA (reference sequence). V gave up 0 bases and J gave up 5 bases; unmatched junction bases: 8. The CDR3 DNA reads TGCAGTGCTAGAGATCGGAGAGCGGGGGAGACCGGGGAGCTGTTTTTT. Encoded protein: CSARDRRAGETGELFF.

This chain connects TRBV20-1 to TRBJ2-1; TRBD2 matches at 10 bases. The CDR3 is made up of 18 amino acids. The germline V gene encodes CDR1 DFQATT and CDR2 SNEGSKA (reference sequence). V shed 6 bases, J shed 6 bases, and the junction held 20 bases outside the gene matches. The CDR3 spells CSARIIRTSGYDRNEQFF. The CDR3 bases are TGCAGTGCCCGTATAATACGGACTAGCGGATATGATCGCAATGAGCAGTTCTTC.

This clonotype came up many times. The CDR3 coding sequence is TGCAGCGTTGACCAGGGGCCCAATCAGCCCCAGCATTTT. Translation gives CSVDQGPNQPQHF. The chain uses TRBV29-1 and TRBJ1-5, with TRBD1 as a possible D gene (6 bases). Per the germline V gene, CDR1 is SQVTM and CDR2 is ANQGSEA. V was clipped by 3 bases and J by 3 bases, with 9 bases between them. CDR3 size: 13 residues.

This sequence joins TRBV20-1 and TRBJ2-2; TRBD1 might be the D (5 bases). V was pared by 0 bases and J by 1 base, with 12 bases between. CDR1 and CDR2 (germline): DFQATT, SNEGSKA (reference sequence). CDR3 size: 16 residues. The CDR3 here is CSARDTGRVNTGELFF. CDR3 sequence (DNA): TGCAGTGCTAGAGACACGGGCAGGGTGAACACCGGGGAGCTGTTTTTT.

This chain joins TRBV9 and TRBJ2-5; D is ambiguous. The CDR3 runs to 13 residues. Germline CDR1 reads SGDLS; CDR2 reads YYNGEE. The V end lost 0 bases, the J end lost 5 bases, and 8 bases lay between the germline ends. This chain's CDR3 is CASSVAKEETQYF. For the CDR3, the DNA is TGTGCCAGCAGCGTAGCTAAGGAGGAGACCCAGTACTTC.

V and J are TRBV7-9 and TRBJ2-7; TRBD2 might be the D (5 bases). Per the germline V gene, CDR1 is SEHNR and CDR2 is FQNEAQ (reference sequence). The CDR3 sequence is 12 residues long. The V and J ends lost 11 bases and 9 bases respectively, with 20 bases between them. The DNA for the CDR3 is TGTGCCGCGGGTAGTCAAACGTGGGTGCAGTACTTC. This codes for CAAGSQTWVQYF.

This chain links TRBV5-1 with TRBJ1-2; possible D gene TRBD1, 5 bases. The CDR3 is 15 amino acids. The germline V and J ends were trimmed by 5 bases and 7 bases, with 21 bases remaining between them. Germline V CDR1 and CDR2: SGHRS, YFSETQ. In nucleotides, the CDR3 is TGCGCCAGCAGATCGCTCGAAGGGGAATATGGTGGCTACACCTTC. Its translation: CASRSLEGEYGGYTF.

The CDR3 coding sequence is TGTGCCAGCAGCCCCTCGCCGGGCCCTGGAAACACCATATATTTT. Its protein is CASSPSPGPGNTIYF. The rearrangement links TRBV7-6 to TRBJ1-3, with D unclear. The CDR3 sequence is 15 residues long. Germline V gives CDR1 SGHVS, CDR2 FNYEAQ. Trimming removed 5 bases at V and 2 bases at J, with 13 bases between.

About this clonotype: One junction end does not reproduce the germline sequence, and a read error may be involved. The rearrangement uses TRBV27 and TRBJ2-1; TRBD1 aligns across 7 bases. The CDR3 covers 15 residues. In germline, CDR1 is MNHEY, CDR2 SMNVEV (reference sequence). The CDR3 DNA reads TGTGCCGGCAGTTTAAACAGGGGCGTTAGGGATGAGCAGTTCTTC. As protein: CAGSLNRGVRDEQFF.

The V call is TRBV6-5, the J call TRBJ1-1; a weak D match, TRBD1 (6 bases). Trimming took 8 bases from V and 3 from J, leaving 19 bases between them. This CDR3 spans 15 amino acids. Germline CDR1 is MNHEY and CDR2 is SVGAGI. In DNA form, the CDR3 reads TGTGCCAGCGGGCCACTCGACAGGACTGACACTGAAGCTTTCTTT. Its translation: CASGPLDRTDTEAFF.

The chain couples TRBV12-3 or TRBV12-4 to TRBJ2-5; 7 positions agree with TRBD2. This CDR3 has 15 residues. V shed 4 bases, J shed 5 bases, and the junction held 10 bases outside the gene matches. The CDR3 sequence is CASSSAGRLVETQYF. CDR3 sequence (DNA): TGTGCCAGCAGTTCAGCGGGACGTCTGGTGGAGACCCAGTACTTC.